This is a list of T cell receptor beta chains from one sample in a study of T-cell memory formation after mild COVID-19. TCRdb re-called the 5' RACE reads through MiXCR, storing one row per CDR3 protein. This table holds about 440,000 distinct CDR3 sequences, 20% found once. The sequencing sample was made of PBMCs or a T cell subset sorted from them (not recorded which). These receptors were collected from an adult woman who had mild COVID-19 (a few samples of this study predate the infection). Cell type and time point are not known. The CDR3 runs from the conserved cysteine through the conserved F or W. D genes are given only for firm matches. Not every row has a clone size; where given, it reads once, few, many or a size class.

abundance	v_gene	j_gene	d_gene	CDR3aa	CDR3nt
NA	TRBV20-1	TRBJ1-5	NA	CSATYLGPDNQPQHF	TGCAGTGCTACTTACCTGGGGCCTGATAATCAGCCCCAGCATTTT
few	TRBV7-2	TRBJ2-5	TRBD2	CASSGKGLAGETQYF	TGTGCCAGCAGCGGGAAGGGACTAGCGGGAGAGACCCAGTACTTC
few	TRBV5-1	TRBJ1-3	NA	CASSLGPGGNTIYF	TGCGCCAGCAGCTTGGGCCCGGGGGGAAACACCATATATTTT
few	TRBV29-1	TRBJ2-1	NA	CSGVSGSLYNEQFF	TGCAGCGGGGTTAGCGGCAGTCTTTACAATGAGCAGTTCTTC
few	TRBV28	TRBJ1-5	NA	CASSFLWGQGQPQHF	TGTGCCAGCAGTTTTCTCTGGGGGCAGGGGCAGCCCCAGCATTTT
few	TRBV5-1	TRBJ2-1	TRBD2	CASSLTSENEQFF	TGCGCCAGCAGCCTCACTAGCGAAAACGAGCAGTTCTTC
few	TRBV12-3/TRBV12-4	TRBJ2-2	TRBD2	CASSLNRLAANTGELFF	TGTGCCAGCAGTTTAAATCGACTAGCGGCGAACACCGGGGAGCTGTTTTTT
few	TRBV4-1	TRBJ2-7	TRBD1	CASSQDRIGTGQSYEQYF	TGCGCCAGCAGCCAAGATAGGATTGGGACAGGACAATCCTACGAGCAGTACTTC
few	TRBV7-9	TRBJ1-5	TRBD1	CASSLDRGHQPQHF	TGTGCCAGCAGCTTAGACAGGGGTCACCAGCCCCAGCATTTT
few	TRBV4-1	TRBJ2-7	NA	CASSVGQLSSYEQYF	TGCGCCAGCAGCGTAGGACAGCTGAGCTCCTACGAGCAGTACTTC
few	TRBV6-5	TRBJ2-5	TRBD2	CASSCGTRRQETQYF	TGTGCCAGCAGTTGCGGGACTAGACGACAAGAGACCCAGTACTTC
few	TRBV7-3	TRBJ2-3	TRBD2	CASSTTSSGTDTQYF	TGTGCCAGCAGCACGACTAGCTCGGGCACAGATACGCAGTATTTT
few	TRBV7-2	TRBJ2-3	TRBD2	CASSLVLAVSDTQYF	TGTGCCAGCAGCTTAGTACTAGCGGTCTCAGATACGCAGTATTTT
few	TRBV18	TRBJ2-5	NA	CASSLRDAQETQYF	TGTGCCAGCTCACTTCGGGACGCCCAAGAGACCCAGTACTTC
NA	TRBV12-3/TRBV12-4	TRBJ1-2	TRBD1	CATTLQGGTNYGYTF	TGTGCCACTACCTTGCAGGGGGGGACTAACTATGGCTACACCTTC
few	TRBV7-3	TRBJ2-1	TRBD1	CASSPGQGVYEQFF	TGTGCCAGCAGCCCTGGACAGGGGGTGTATGAGCAGTTCTTC
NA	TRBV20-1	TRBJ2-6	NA	CSASARANSGANVLTF	TGCAGTGCTAGTGCCCGGGCTAACTCTGGGGCCAACGTCCTGACTTTC
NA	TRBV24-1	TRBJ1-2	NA	CATSGQDRGYTF	TGTGCCACCAGTGGGCAGGATAGGGGCTACACCTTC
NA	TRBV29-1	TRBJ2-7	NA	CSVAPSFGHEQYF	TGCAGCGTTGCGCCCTCCTTTGGACACGAGCAGTACTTC
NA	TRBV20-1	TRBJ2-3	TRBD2	CSARDPAGGMASTDTQYF	TGCAGTGCTAGAGATCCGGCGGGGGGGATGGCGAGCACAGATACGCAGTATTTT
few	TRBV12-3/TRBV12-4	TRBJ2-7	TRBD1	CAIPTGGDSRSYEQYF	TGTGCCATCCCGACAGGGGGGGACAGCCGATCCTACGAGCAGTACTTC
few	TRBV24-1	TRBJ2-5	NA	CATGEDRGLQETQYF	TGTGCCACCGGTGAAGATCGGGGACTTCAAGAGACCCAGTACTTC